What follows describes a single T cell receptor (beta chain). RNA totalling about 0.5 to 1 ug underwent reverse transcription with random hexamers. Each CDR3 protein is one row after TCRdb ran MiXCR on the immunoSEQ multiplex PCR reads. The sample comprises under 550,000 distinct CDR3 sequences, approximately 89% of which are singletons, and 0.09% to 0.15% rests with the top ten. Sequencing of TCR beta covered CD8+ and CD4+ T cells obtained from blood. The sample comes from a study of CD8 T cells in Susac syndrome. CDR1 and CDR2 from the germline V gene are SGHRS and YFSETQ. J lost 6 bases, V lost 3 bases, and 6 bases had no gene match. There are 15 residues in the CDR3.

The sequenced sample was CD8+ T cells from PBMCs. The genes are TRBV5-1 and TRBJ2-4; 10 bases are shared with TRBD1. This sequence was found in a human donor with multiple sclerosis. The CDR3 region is CASSSGTGEVNIQYF. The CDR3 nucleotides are TGCGCCAGCAGCTCCGGGACAGGGGAGGTAAACATTCAGTACTTC.